Below are 21 T cell receptor beta chains sequenced from a single sample in a study of shared clonotypes between healthy human individuals. Terminally differentiated effector memory CD45RA+ cells were excluded from the naive CD8 cells, which were CD45RO-negative and positively selected for CCR7. The table came from immunoSEQ multiplex PCR; TCRdb's copy has only in-frame clones and leaves some out. The sample has some 2 million clones; around 96% are singletons. The sequencing sample was made of naive CD8+ T cells sorted from blood. These receptor sequences come from a man between 18 and 35 years old in good health.

This chain joins TRBV5-1 and TRBJ2-3; 11 bases are a match to TRBD2. This CDR3 is 16 amino acids long. Germline CDR1 and CDR2: SGHRS and YFSETQ. V dropped 4 bases and J dropped 5; count of bases not matched to a gene: 9. The CDR3 protein is CASSLSPSGGQDTQYF. The DNA of the CDR3 is TGCGCCAGCAGCCTCTCGCCTAGCGGGGGGCAAGATACGCAGTATTTT. The variable domain in full, completed from reference TRBV5-1 and TRBJ2-3, reads KAGVTQTPRYLIKTRGQQVTLSCSPISGHRSVSWYQQTPGQGLQFLFEYFSETQRNKGNFPGRFSGRQFSNSRSEMNVSTLELGDSALYLCASSLSPSGGQDTQYFGPGTRLTVL.

This clone was detected a few times. The chain is built from TRBV27 and TRBJ1-6, with D unresolved. The length of the CDR3 is 16 residues. Per germline, CDR1 MNHEY and CDR2 SMNVEV (reference sequence). V shed 0 bases and J shed 8 bases, with 14 bases lying between them. Written as DNA, the CDR3 is TGTGCCAGCAGTTTATCGGGTGGTGAATATCATTCACCCCTCCACTTT. Amino acids: CASSLSGGEYHSPLHF.

The chain recombines TRBV5-4 with TRBJ1-2; 7 bases fit TRBD1. J lost 8 bases, V lost 3 bases, and 10 bases had no gene match. Germline CDR1 reads SGHNT; CDR2 reads YYREEE (reference sequence). The CDR3 spans 14 residues. Here the CDR3 reads CASSSGQDLDGYTF. The CDR3 nucleotides are TGTGCCAGCAGCTCAGGACAGGATCTCGACGGCTACACCTTC.

A note on this clone: At the DNA level, this CDR3 is encoded by other sequences in the same sample as well. The chain recombines TRBV28 with TRBJ2-7; 7 nucleotides align to TRBD2. Per germline, CDR1 MDHEN and CDR2 SYDVKM. The CDR3 covers 12 residues. Unmatched junction bases numbered 1, after V lost 5 bases and J lost 3 bases. CDR3 residues: CASSGGSYEQYF. CDR3 in DNA: TGTGCCAGCAGTGGCGGGAGCTACGAGCAGTACTTC.

A word on this clone: The sample contains more than one DNA sequence encoding this CDR3. The chain links TRBV5-6 to TRBJ2-3; no definite D call. The CDR3 consists of 12 residues. The V and J ends lost 5 bases and 0 bases respectively, with 4 bases between them. Germline loops: CDR1 SGHDT, CDR2 YYEEEE. CDR3 DNA: TGTGCCAGCAGTTTAAGCACAGATACGCAGTATTTT. This sequence encodes CASSLSTDTQYF.

The genes are TRBV27 and TRBJ2-7; the D gene is possibly TRBD1 (5 bases). V gave up 5 bases and J gave up 2 bases, with 10 bases separating them. This CDR3 has 13 amino acids. Germline V gene data show CDR1 as MNHEY and CDR2 as SMNVEV (reference sequence). The CDR3 sequence: CASSPETAYEQYF. The CDR3 region has the DNA TGTGCCAGCAGTCCAGAGACAGCCTACGAGCAGTACTTC.

The V and J genes are TRBV19 and TRBJ1-5; TRBD1 agrees at 10 bases. CDR1 is LNHDA and CDR2 is SQIVND in the germline V gene (reference sequence). The CDR3 has 16 residues. V shed 0 bases and J 3 bases; nucleotides not matched to a gene: 2. The CDR3 DNA reads TGTGCCAGTAGTATAGAGGGACAGGGGAACAATCAGCCCCAGCATTTT. Protein: CASSIEGQGNNQPQHF. The full variable domain, its missing parts supplied by reference TRBV19 and TRBJ1-5, is DGGITQSPKYLFRKEGQNVTLSCEQNLNHDAMYWYRQDPGQGLRLIYYSQIVNDFQKGDIAEGYSVSREKKESFPLTVTSAQKNPTAFYLCASSIEGQGNNQPQHFGDGTRLSIL.

The chain carries TRBV27 and TRBJ2-1, with 10 bases that match TRBD1. The length of the CDR3 is 19 residues. Germline V CDR1 and CDR2: MNHEY, SMNVEV (reference sequence). J lost 3 bases, V lost 5 bases, and 16 bases had no gene match. The DNA for the CDR3 is TGTGCCAGCAGTCCTCTCCCTGGGACAGGGGTGGGACTCTACAATGAGCAGTTCTTC. It codes for CASSPLPGTGVGLYNEQFF.

The gene calls are TRBV29-1 and TRBJ2-1; 7 bases agree with TRBD1. Germline trimming cut 6 bases from V and 3 bases from J; bases unmatched to any gene: 8. This CDR3 is 14 amino acids long. Germline assignment: CDR1 SQVTM and CDR2 ANQGSEA. CDR3 coding DNA: TGCAGCGTCCACCCGGGACAGATCTACAATGAGCAGTTCTTC. Translating gives CSVHPGQIYNEQFF.

The CDR3 DNA reads TGTGCCAGTAGTATCGGGGCCCCCGGTTACGAGCAGTACTTC. Encoded protein: CASSIGAPGYEQYF. This chain joins TRBV19 and TRBJ2-7, with D perhaps being TRBD1 or TRBD2 (5 bases each). CDR1 is LNHDA, CDR2 SQIVND, per germline (reference sequence). The CDR3 spans 14 residues. Trimming took 3 bases from V and 4 from J, leaving 13 bases between them.

The genes are TRBV5-5 and TRBJ2-2; D is perhaps TRBD1 (6 bases). The germline V gene encodes CDR1 SGHKS and CDR2 YYEKEE (reference sequence). Deletions cut 3 bases from V and 6 bases from J, with 9 bases between. The CDR3 extends over 13 amino acids. The chain's CDR3 is CASSSGQSGELFF. The CDR3 DNA is TGTGCCAGCAGCTCCGGACAGTCCGGGGAGCTGTTTTTT.

Of note for this clone: The sample holds other DNA sequences that translate to the same CDR3. The chain links TRBV5-4 to TRBJ2-7, with 7 bases lining up with TRBD1. With 3 bases clipped from V and 3 bases from J, the junction kept 0 bases outside the gene matches. Germline CDR1 is SGHNT and CDR2 is YYREEE (reference sequence). This CDR3 contains 12 residues. The CDR3 bases are TGTGCCAGCAGCTGGGACAGCTACGAGCAGTACTTC. Translated, it gives CASSWDSYEQYF.

The gene calls are TRBV5-5 and TRBJ2-7, with unresolved D. CDR3 length equals 12 residues. Germline loops: CDR1 SGHKS, CDR2 YYEKEE (reference sequence). V lost 2 bases and J lost 2, with 5 bases in between. The CDR3 DNA sequence: TGTGCCAGCAGCTTTATGACCTACGAGCAGTACTTC. Its protein is CASSFMTYEQYF.

The chain joins TRBV4-3 to TRBJ2-1, with D possibly matching TRBD1 (5 bases). Germline CDR1 reads LGHNA; CDR2 reads YSLEER. The V and J ends lost 1 base and 4 bases respectively, with 8 bases between them. The CDR3 runs to 14 residues. CDR3 amino acids: CASSQVPGYNEQFF. The CDR3 nucleotides are TGCGCCAGCAGCCAAGTCCCAGGGTACAATGAGCAGTTCTTC.

The rearrangement joins TRBV10-3 to TRBJ2-7, with D perhaps TRBD1 or TRBD2 (5 bases each). V was shortened by 6 bases and J by 2 bases, with 11 bases between the two germline ends. The germline V gene has CDR1 ENHRY and CDR2 SYGVKD. This CDR3 region has 13 residues. DNA of the CDR3: TGTGCCATCAGCTTGGGGGAAACCTACGAGCAGTACTTC. Amino acid sequence: CAISLGETYEQYF.

This chain joins TRBV6-5 and TRBJ2-7, with TRBD1 matching 8 bases. Per germline, CDR1 MNHEY and CDR2 SVGAGI. J gave up 5 bases and V 10 bases, and 4 bases lay outside the gene matches. The CDR3 runs 11 residues. Here the CDR3 reads CATQGADEQYF. The CDR3, as DNA: TGTGCCACTCAGGGGGCGGACGAGCAGTACTTC.

The rearrangement uses TRBV13 and TRBJ2-1, with D perhaps matching TRBD1 or TRBD2 (6 bases each). Per the germline V gene, CDR1 is PRHDT and CDR2 is FYEKMQ (reference sequence). V gave up 1 base and J gave up 9 bases, with 16 bases separating them. The CDR3 spans 15 residues. This CDR3 is CASSLEGEALREQFF. For the CDR3, the DNA is TGTGCCAGCAGCTTAGAGGGGGAGGCTTTGCGTGAGCAGTTCTTC. The full variable domain, completed using reference TRBV13 and TRBJ2-1, is AAGVIQSPRHLIKEKRETATLKCYPIPRHDTVYWYQQGPGQDPQFLISFYEKMQSDKGSIPDRFSAQQFSDYHSELNMSSLELGDSALYFCASSLEGEALREQFFGPGTRLTVL.

The chain combines TRBV6-5 with TRBJ2-2; the D is unclear. Trimming shortened V by 4 bases and J by 2 bases, and 5 bases separated the two germline ends. The CDR3 loop spans 13 amino acids. Germline V gene sequence: CDR1 MNHEY, CDR2 SVGAGI. CDR3 nucleotides: TGTGCCAGCAGTTGGATTAACACCGGGGAGCTGTTTTTT. It translates to CASSWINTGELFF.

A single count supports this clone. This chain joins TRBV29-1 and TRBJ1-1; D remains ambiguous. The CDR3 length is 14 residues. The ends were cut back, 3 bases at V and 1 base at J, with 12 bases in the middle. Per the germline V gene, CDR1 is SQVTM and CDR2 is ANQGSEA. CDR3 DNA sequence: TGCAGCGTTGATGAACCAGGAGCGAACACTGAAGCTTTCTTT. Translation: CSVDEPGANTEAFF.

Here the CDR3 DNA reads TGTGCCTGGAGTAGGGGACAGGGGTTCTACGAGCAGTACTTC. Its translation: CAWSRGQGFYEQYF. The genes are TRBV30 and TRBJ2-7, with 10 bases aligning to TRBD1. CDR1 is GTSNPN, CDR2 SVGIG, per germline (reference sequence). V trimming: 2 bases; J trimming: 3 bases; junction bases outside the gene matches: 4. This CDR3 comprises 14 residues.

CDR3 sequence: CASSYQISGGGQYF. The CDR3 bases are TGTGCCAGCAGTTATCAGATATCAGGGGGAGGGCAGTACTTC. This sequence joins TRBV28 and TRBJ2-7; TRBD1 might be the D (7 bases). V was clipped by 4 bases and J by 9 bases, with 19 bases between them. The CDR3 extends over 14 amino acids. Germline V gene data show CDR1 as MDHEN and CDR2 as SYDVKM.